The next 32 T cell receptor beta chains were all read from a single sample in a study of liver allograft versus peripheral blood T cells. Overall study context: Recipients' peripheral blood supplied the T cell receptor repertoires against which those in transplanted livers were compared.

TCRdb used MiXCR to reprocess the reads, holding one entry per CDR3 protein. The sample shows over a thousand distinct CDR3 sequences, approximately 11% of them seen only once. Every receptor here comes from a human patient who had a liver transplant. Some T cells could come from the graft donor.

By share, this clonotype counts as large (0.1 to 1%). The V call is TRBV19, the J call TRBJ1-2; the D is unclear. V lost 3 bases and J 11 bases, leaving 13 bases between the germline ends. Germline CDR1 reads LNHDA; CDR2 reads SQIVND (reference sequence). The CDR3 has 12 amino acids. Here the CDR3 reads CASSIGPSSYTF. DNA for the CDR3: TGTGCCAGTAGTATCGGGCCGAGTAGTTACACCTTC.

By its share, this clonotype is large. V usage is TRBV6-6 and J usage is TRBJ2-7; TRBD1 agrees at 8 bases. This CDR3 has 14 amino acids. Germline CDR1 MNHNY, CDR2 SVGAGI (reference sequence). The ends lost 4 bases at V and 2 bases at J; junction bases unmatched: 4. CDR3 protein: CASSFGTGTYEQYF. The DNA for the CDR3 is TGTGCCAGCAGTTTCGGGACAGGTACCTACGAGCAGTACTTC.

Concerning this clonotype itself: A far larger clone is a single base away, which makes a read error likely. The genes are TRBV5-6 and TRBJ1-3; TRBD1 agrees at 7 bases. CDR3 length: 13 amino acids. Germline V gives CDR1 SGHDT, CDR2 YYEEEE. In DNA form, the CDR3 reads TGTGTCAGCAGCACCACTACAGGGGTCACCATATATTTT. The encoded protein is CVSSTTTGVTIYF.

This clonotype was seen more than once but under ten times. The V and J genes are TRBV3-1 and TRBJ1-5, with TRBD1 matching over 10 bases. The CDR3 covers 17 residues. Germline V lookup: CDR1 LGHDT, CDR2 YNNKEL (reference sequence). J was trimmed by 2 bases and V by 1 base; bases with no gene match: 5. CDR3 coding DNA: TGTGCCAGCAGCCAAGGGGTGGGGACAGGGGGCAATCAGCCCCAGCATTTT. Protein product: CASSQGVGTGGNQPQHF. The variable domain in full, with the rest retrieved from reference TRBV3-1 and TRBJ1-5, is DTAVSQTPKYLVTQMGNDKSIKCEQNLGHDTMYWYKQDSKKFLKIMFSYNNKELIINETVPNRFSPKSPDKAHLNLHINSLELGDSAVYFCASSQGVGTGGNQPQHFGDGTRLSIL.

By share, this clonotype counts as medium-sized. The chain links TRBV7-2 to TRBJ2-3, with TRBD2 matching over 10 bases. V shed 1 base and J 8 bases; nucleotides not matched to a gene: 9. CDR1 and CDR2 (germline): SGHTA, FQGNSA. CDR3 length: 16 amino acids. CDR3 amino acids: CASSLGSGGTGGTQYF. For the CDR3, the DNA is TGTGCCAGCAGCTTAGGTAGCGGGGGGACCGGGGGTACGCAGTATTTT.

CDR3 bases: TGTGCCAGTAGTCAGGGAAAATTTGGCTACACCTTC. Its translation: CASSQGKFGYTF. This chain joins TRBV19 and TRBJ1-2, with D maybe TRBD1 (5 bases). Trimming removed 5 bases from V and 7 bases from J, with 11 bases in between. Germline V gene sequence: CDR1 LNHDA, CDR2 SQIVND (reference sequence). This CDR3 is 12 amino acids long.

This clonotype was observed a few times. The genes are TRBV12-3 or TRBV12-4 and TRBJ2-2, with a possible D match to TRBD1 (7 bases). This CDR3 region has 15 residues. Trimming stripped 3 bases from V and 6 bases from J, with 14 bases between. CDR3 protein: CASSFAGGLSGELFF. In DNA, the CDR3 is TGTGCCAGCAGTTTCGCAGGGGGGCTATCCGGGGAGCTGTTTTTT.

This clonotype rates as medium-sized (0.01 to 0.1%). J is TRBJ2-3 and V is TRBV27; TRBD2 matches at 15 bases. The CDR3 length is 19 residues. Germline V gives CDR1 MNHEY, CDR2 SMNVEV (reference sequence). The ends lost 1 base at V and 1 base at J; junction bases unmatched: 6. The CDR3 protein is CASSLWGTSGGPGTDTQYF. The CDR3 DNA reads TGTGCCAGCAGTTTATGGGGGACTAGCGGGGGGCCCGGCACAGATACGCAGTATTTT.

By frequency in the sample, this clonotype is large. The chain combines TRBV28 with TRBJ1-2, with D uncertain. The CDR3 is made up of 13 amino acids. Germline CDR1 reads MDHEN; CDR2 reads SYDVKM. V was pared by 8 bases and J by 3 bases, with 13 bases between. CDR3 residues: CASSNNRDYGYTF. The CDR3, as DNA: TGTGCCAGCTCAAACAACCGGGACTATGGCTACACCTTC.

This clonotype is large. This rearrangement joins TRBV20-1 to TRBJ1-6; TRBD1 is a possible D gene (5 bases). The CDR3 consists of 15 residues. Germline loops: CDR1 DFQATT, CDR2 SNEGSKA (reference sequence). The germline V and J ends were trimmed by 1 base and 6 bases, with 13 bases remaining between them. The CDR3 spells CSARGDGHFNSPLHF. The CDR3 DNA is TGCAGTGCTAGAGGGGACGGCCACTTTAATTCACCCCTCCACTTT.

In its sample, this clonotype is medium-sized. The rearrangement joins TRBV6-6 to TRBJ2-7, with a tentative D call TRBD1 (6 bases). Looked up from germline, CDR1 is MNHNY and CDR2 is SVGAGI (reference sequence). The CDR3 is made up of 17 amino acids. V lost 0 bases, J lost 5 bases, and 20 bases lay in between. The CDR3 sequence: CASSYSILDRNPDEQYF. The DNA for the CDR3 is TGTGCCAGCAGTTACTCGATTTTGGACAGAAATCCTGACGAGCAGTACTTC.

This clonotype was counted many times. The chain recombines TRBV18 with TRBJ2-7; 11 nucleotides agree with TRBD1. The CDR3 spans 21 residues. Germline lookup yields CDR1 KGHSH and CDR2 LQKENI. Germline trimming cut 2 bases from V and 5 bases from J; bases unmatched to any gene: 23. The CDR3 region is CASSPSDRGRGWLLAGDEQYF. CDR3 bases: TGTGCCAGCTCACCATCGGACAGGGGGCGCGGATGGTTACTAGCCGGGGACGAGCAGTACTTC.

The rearrangement links TRBV12-3 or TRBV12-4 to TRBJ1-5; TRBD1 matches at 7 bases. This CDR3 has 14 residues. J lost 3 bases, V lost 6 bases, and 5 bases had no gene match. CDR3 residues: CASRMGQNNQPQHF. Written as DNA, the CDR3 is TGTGCCAGCAGAATGGGACAGAACAATCAGCCCCAGCATTTT.

The chain is built from TRBV7-9 and TRBJ1-1, with 8 bases fitting TRBD1. CDR3 length: 13 amino acids. The V segment lost 3 bases and the J segment 7 bases; nucleotides outside the gene matches: 4. Germline V lookup: CDR1 SEHNR, CDR2 FQNEAQ (reference sequence). DNA of the CDR3: TGTGCCAGCAGCTTTGGACAGGGTGGTGAAGCTTTCTTT. Translation: CASSFGQGGEAFF.

This clonotype is judged medium-sized. As DNA, the CDR3 is TGTGCCAGCAGTGAATTTCCCGTGCCCCGGGAGACCCAGTACTTC. This sequence encodes CASSEFPVPRETQYF. The chain couples TRBV6-1 to TRBJ2-5, with D hard to call. The germline gives CDR1 MNHNS, CDR2 SASEGT. Trimming removed 2 bases at V and 5 bases at J, with 15 bases between. This CDR3 has 15 residues.

This clonotype came up a few times. J is TRBJ2-7 and V is TRBV7-3; 14 bases line up with TRBD2. The J segment lost 1 base and the V segment lost 4 bases, leaving 12 bases of the junction unmatched. The CDR3 is made up of 19 amino acids. Germline V gene lookup returns CDR1 SGHTA and CDR2 FQGTGA. The CDR3 spells CASSSDQGLAGASSYEQYF. Here the CDR3 DNA reads TGTGCCAGCAGCTCCGACCAGGGACTAGCGGGAGCATCATCCTACGAGCAGTACTTC. The entire variable domain, with the rest obtained from reference TRBV7-3 and TRBJ2-7, is as follows: GAGVSQTPSNKVTEKGKYVELRCDPISGHTALYWYRQSLGQGPEFLIYFQGTGAADDSGLPNDRFFAVRPEGSVSTLKIQRTERGDSAVYLCASSSDQGLAGASSYEQYFGPGTRLTVT.

This clonotype is termed large. The V call is TRBV6-6, the J call TRBJ1-5, with D tentatively TRBD1 (5 bases). The CDR3 consists of 13 residues. The V end was cut by 7 bases, the J end by 7 bases, with 14 bases between. Germline V gives CDR1 MNHNY, CDR2 SVGAGI (reference sequence). Here the CDR3 reads CASTGGVWQPQHF. The CDR3 nucleotides read TGTGCCAGCACTGGGGGGGTTTGGCAGCCCCAGCATTTT.

By share, this clonotype counts as medium-sized. The chain combines TRBV12-3 or TRBV12-4 with TRBJ1-2, with D tentatively TRBD1 (6 bases). Trimming pared 7 bases from V and 5 bases from J, leaving 20 bases between. This CDR3 has 15 residues. The CDR3 loop is CASNGRGRIGYGYTF. DNA of the CDR3: TGTGCCAGCAACGGCAGGGGAAGGATCGGGTATGGCTACACCTTC.

J is TRBJ1-1 and V is TRBV20-1, with unresolved D. Germline values: CDR1 DFQATT, CDR2 SNEGSKA (reference sequence). V was trimmed by 5 bases and J by 0 bases, leaving 10 bases between them. The CDR3 contains 13 residues. The CDR3 DNA follows: TGCAGTGCTTCTCGCTACATGAACACTGAAGCTTTCTTT. It translates to CSASRYMNTEAFF.

By sample fraction, this clonotype is medium-sized (0.01 to 0.1%). This chain links TRBV24-1 with TRBJ1-1; D call uncertain. Germline-derived CDR1 and CDR2 are KGHDR and SFDVKD. This CDR3 has 11 amino acids. Trimming cost V 4 bases and J 3 bases, with 2 bases left between them. This CDR3 reads CATSDYTEAFF. DNA of the CDR3: TGTGCCACCAGTGACTACACTGAAGCTTTCTTT.

The V call is TRBV19, the J call TRBJ1-1, with D hard to call. CDR1 is LNHDA and CDR2 is SQIVND in the germline V gene (reference sequence). V was shortened by 2 bases and J by 7 bases, with 8 bases between the two germline ends. CDR3 length: 12 residues. CDR3 amino acids: CASSINTREAFF. The DNA of the CDR3 is TGTGCCAGTAGTATAAATACTCGTGAAGCTTTCTTT. Full variable domain (rest looked up from reference TRBV19 and TRBJ1-1): DGGITQSPKYLFRKEGQNVTLSCEQNLNHDAMYWYRQDPGQGLRLIYYSQIVNDFQKGDIAEGYSVSREKKESFPLTVTSAQKNPTAFYLCASSINTREAFFGQGTRLTVV.

This clonotype is classed as medium-sized (0.01 to 0.1%). J is TRBJ2-7 and V is TRBV28; D gene unclear. V was trimmed by 7 bases and J by 4 bases, leaving 17 bases between them. This CDR3 has 14 amino acids. Germline CDR1 and CDR2: MDHEN and SYDVKM. The CDR3 DNA reads TGTGCCAGCACCCGGGTAGTTCCCCCTTACGAGCAGTACTTC. It translates to CASTRVVPPYEQYF. Full variable domain (rest looked up from reference TRBV28 and TRBJ2-7): DVKVTQSSRYLVKRTGEKVFLECVQDMDHENMFWYRQDPGLGLRLIYFSYDVKMKEKGDIPEGYSVSREKKERFSLILESASTNQTSMYLCASTRVVPPYEQYFGPGTRLTVT.

This clonotype is deemed medium-sized (0.01 to 0.1%). The chain links TRBV20-1 to TRBJ2-7; weak D call: TRBD1 (6 bases). CDR1 and CDR2 from the germline V gene are DFQATT and SNEGSKA (reference sequence). Trimming removed 3 bases at V and 9 bases at J, with 15 bases between. The CDR3 spans 12 residues. Here the CDR3 DNA reads TGCAGTGCTAGTAGACCGCAGGGGTGGCAGTACTTC. This encodes CSASRPQGWQYF.

By sample fraction, this clonotype is large. The rearrangement joins TRBV6-1 to TRBJ1-5, with TRBD1 identical over 10 bases. The junction had 7 bases not matched to a gene; V was cut back by 2 bases and J by 12 bases. The CDR3 covers 14 residues. Per germline, CDR1 MNHNS and CDR2 SASEGT. The CDR3 nucleotides are TGTGCCAGCAGTGAAACGATTTGGGACAGGGGCCAGCATTTT. Amino acid sequence: CASSETIWDRGQHF.

This clonotype is large (0.1 to 1%) within its sample. The V call is TRBV6-6, the J call TRBJ1-4; D remains ambiguous. Germline loops: CDR1 MNHNY, CDR2 SVGAGI (reference sequence). The ends were cut back, 2 bases at V and 4 bases at J, with 8 bases in the middle. This CDR3 is built from 14 residues. CDR3 sequence reads: CASSYVDVNEKLFF. For the CDR3, the DNA is TGTGCCAGCAGTTACGTGGACGTTAATGAAAAACTGTTTTTT.

This clonotype is large within its sample. The chain couples TRBV12-3 or TRBV12-4 to TRBJ1-6; D is uncertain. The CDR3 covers 12 residues. V was cut by 3 bases and J by 7 bases, with 4 bases left in between. CDR3 in amino acids: CASSFGNSPLHF. The CDR3 DNA reads as TGTGCCAGCAGTTTCGGGAATTCACCCCTCCACTTT.

By sample share, this clonotype is medium-sized. The CDR3 DNA follows: TGTGCCAGTAGTGTGGGACCAGCCGATGGGGATACGCAGTATTTT. It specifies CASSVGPADGDTQYF. The chain joins TRBV19 to TRBJ2-3, with D possibly called TRBD1 or TRBD2 (5 bases each). The V end was cut by 5 bases, the J end by 6 bases, with 18 bases between. The germline V gene encodes CDR1 LNHDA and CDR2 SQIVND (reference sequence). This CDR3 comprises 15 residues.

This chain connects TRBV5-1 to TRBJ1-1; 10 bases align to TRBD1. The V gene end was trimmed by 4 bases and the J gene end by 1 base; junction bases not matched to a gene: 1. The CDR3 consists of 14 residues. Per germline, CDR1 SGHRS and CDR2 YFSETQ. This chain's CDR3 is CASSGTGANTEAFF. DNA for the CDR3: TGCGCCAGCAGCGGGACAGGGGCGAACACTGAAGCTTTCTTT.

This clonotype counts as medium-sized. The chain combines TRBV7-3 with TRBJ2-1; 8 bases agree with TRBD1. The germline V gene encodes CDR1 SGHTA and CDR2 FQGTGA. This CDR3 has 15 residues. V trimming: 4 bases; J trimming: 4 bases; junction bases outside the gene matches: 6. The CDR3 DNA is TGTGCCAGCAGCTCTCAGGGGGCCGAATACAATGAGCAGTTCTTC. Its protein product is CASSSQGAEYNEQFF.

By sample fraction, this clonotype is large. The chain has TRBV7-2 and TRBJ1-3; 8 bases agree with TRBD1. The CDR3 has 16 residues. Germline V gene data show CDR1 as SGHTA and CDR2 as FQGNSA. With 6 bases clipped from V and 0 bases from J, the junction kept 7 bases outside the gene matches. For the CDR3, the DNA is TGTGCCAGCAGTCTTACAGGGGGGAACTCTGGAAACACCATATATTTT. Residues: CASSLTGGNSGNTIYF.

This clonotype is large by share. The rearrangement links TRBV6-5 to TRBJ1-4, with TRBD1 as a possible D gene (6 bases). The CDR3 loop spans 14 amino acids. Trimming removed 6 bases at V and 7 bases at J, with 15 bases between. Germline CDR1 reads MNHEY; CDR2 reads SVGAGI. CDR3 sequence (DNA): TGTGCCAGCAGAAGGACAGTTTTGGGTGAAAAACTGTTTTTT. Encoded protein: CASRRTVLGEKLFF.

This clonotype qualifies as large. The rearrangement uses TRBV19 and TRBJ1-6; 9 bases map to TRBD1. Trimming removed 1 base from V and 15 bases from J; junction bases left unmatched: 10. Germline V CDR1 and CDR2: LNHDA, SQIVND (reference sequence). The CDR3 runs to 15 residues. The CDR3, as DNA: TGTGCCAGTAGTATAGGTGGGACAGGGAGAGAAGACCTCCACTTT. Translated, it gives CASSIGGTGREDLHF.